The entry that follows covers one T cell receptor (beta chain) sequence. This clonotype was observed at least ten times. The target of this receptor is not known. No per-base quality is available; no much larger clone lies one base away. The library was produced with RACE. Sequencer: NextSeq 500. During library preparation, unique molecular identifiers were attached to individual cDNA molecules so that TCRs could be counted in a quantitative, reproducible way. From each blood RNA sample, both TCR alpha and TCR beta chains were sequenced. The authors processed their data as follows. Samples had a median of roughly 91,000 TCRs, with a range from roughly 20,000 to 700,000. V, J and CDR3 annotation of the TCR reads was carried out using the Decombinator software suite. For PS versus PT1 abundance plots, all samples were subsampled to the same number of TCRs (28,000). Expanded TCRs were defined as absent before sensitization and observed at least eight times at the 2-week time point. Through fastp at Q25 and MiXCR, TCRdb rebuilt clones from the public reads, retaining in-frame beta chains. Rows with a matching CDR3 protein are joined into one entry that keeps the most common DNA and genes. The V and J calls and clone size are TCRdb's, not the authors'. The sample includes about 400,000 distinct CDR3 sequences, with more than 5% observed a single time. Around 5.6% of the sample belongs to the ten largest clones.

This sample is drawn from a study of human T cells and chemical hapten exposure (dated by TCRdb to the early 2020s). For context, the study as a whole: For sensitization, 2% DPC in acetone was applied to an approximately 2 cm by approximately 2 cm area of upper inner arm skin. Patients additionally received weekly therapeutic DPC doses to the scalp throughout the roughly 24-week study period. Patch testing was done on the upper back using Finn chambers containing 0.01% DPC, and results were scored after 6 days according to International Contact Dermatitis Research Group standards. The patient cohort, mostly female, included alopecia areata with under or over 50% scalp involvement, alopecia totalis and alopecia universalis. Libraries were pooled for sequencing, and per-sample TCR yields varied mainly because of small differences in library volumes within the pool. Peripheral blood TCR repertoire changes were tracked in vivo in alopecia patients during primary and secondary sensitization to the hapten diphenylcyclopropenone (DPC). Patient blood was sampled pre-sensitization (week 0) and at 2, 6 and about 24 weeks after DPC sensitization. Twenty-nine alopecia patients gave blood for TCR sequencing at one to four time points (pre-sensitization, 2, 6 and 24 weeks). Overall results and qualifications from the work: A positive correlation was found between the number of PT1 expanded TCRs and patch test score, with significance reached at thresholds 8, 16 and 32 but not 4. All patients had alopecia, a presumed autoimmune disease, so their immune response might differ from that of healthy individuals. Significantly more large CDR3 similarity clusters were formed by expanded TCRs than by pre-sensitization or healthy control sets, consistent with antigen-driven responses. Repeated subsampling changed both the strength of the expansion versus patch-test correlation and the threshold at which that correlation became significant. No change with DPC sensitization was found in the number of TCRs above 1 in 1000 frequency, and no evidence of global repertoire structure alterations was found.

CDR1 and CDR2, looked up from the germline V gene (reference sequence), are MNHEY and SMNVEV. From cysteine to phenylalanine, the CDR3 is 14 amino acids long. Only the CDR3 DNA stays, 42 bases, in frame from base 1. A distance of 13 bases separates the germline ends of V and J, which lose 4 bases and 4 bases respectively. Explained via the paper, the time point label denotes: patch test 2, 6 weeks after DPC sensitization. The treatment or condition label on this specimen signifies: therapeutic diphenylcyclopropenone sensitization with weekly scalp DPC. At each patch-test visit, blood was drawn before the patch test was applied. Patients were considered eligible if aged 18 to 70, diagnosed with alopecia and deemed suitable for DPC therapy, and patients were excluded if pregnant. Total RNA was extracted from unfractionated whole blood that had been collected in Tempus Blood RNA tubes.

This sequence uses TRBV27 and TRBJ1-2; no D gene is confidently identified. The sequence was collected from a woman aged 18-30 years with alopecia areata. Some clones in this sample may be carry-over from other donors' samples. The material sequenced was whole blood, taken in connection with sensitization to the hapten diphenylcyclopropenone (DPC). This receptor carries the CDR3 CASSSGVGPYGYTF. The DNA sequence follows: TGTGCCAGCAGTTCCGGTGTGGGTCCCTATGGCTACACCTTC.